The 3 T cell receptor beta chains listed next were all sequenced from one sample in a study of beta chain features in type 1 diabetes. Investigators reverse transcribed all isolated RNA, so they sequenced expressed TCRB transcripts. This table comes from immunoSEQ multiplex PCR, and its TCRdb copy is limited to in-frame clones, with some not included. Seen here are approximately 470,000 clones, 30% observed once, and the top ten hold 0.065%. The specimen was naive CD4+ T cells from blood. The source is a man aged 18 to 29 in good health.

This clone was detected a few times. The chain joins TRBV28 to TRBJ2-5; 13 nucleotides align to TRBD2. V shed 8 bases, J shed 3 bases, and the junction held 0 bases outside the gene matches. Germline loops: CDR1 MDHEN, CDR2 SYDVKM. This CDR3 contains 13 residues. This CDR3 is CASGLAGEETQYF. CDR3 nucleotides: TGTGCCAGCGGACTAGCGGGGGAAGAGACCCAGTACTTC.

The chain uses TRBV25-1 and TRBJ2-1; TRBD2 is a possible D gene (6 bases). The CDR3 is 14 amino acids. V was cut by 0 bases and J by 6 bases, with 9 bases left in between. Per germline, CDR1 MGHDK and CDR2 SYGVNS. CDR3 protein: CASSEYYGSNEQFF. CDR3 nucleotide sequence: TGTGCCAGCAGTGAATATTACGGGAGCAATGAGCAGTTCTTC.

Concerning this clone: Other DNA sequences in the same sample also yield this CDR3. The V call is TRBV29-1, the J call TRBJ2-5; D is undetermined. V lost 7 bases, J lost 1 base, and 10 bases lay in between. CDR1 SQVTM and CDR2 ANQGSEA come from the germline V gene. The CDR3 is 12 amino acids. The CDR3 is CSARTAQETQYF. In DNA form, the CDR3 reads TGCAGCGCTCGGACGGCCCAAGAGACCCAGTACTTC.